The clone carrying this T cell receptor beta chain was picked up a small number of times. Its antigen is currently unknown. Memory CD4+ T cells were sorted as CD4+CD45RO+CD25- cells. V lost 6 bases to trimming and J lost 1 base, with 6 bases between them. CDR3 length equals 12 residues. Germline loops: CDR1 MDHEN, CDR2 SYDVKM. Full-length variable regions came from constant-region reverse primers plus semi-nested Nested Universal Primer A PCR. Each CDR3 protein gets one entry after TCRdb re-called the 5' RACE reads with MiXCR. The data contain fewer than 80,000 distinct CDR3 sequences, around a fifth of them seen just once; the ten biggest clones take up 2.9%. Study-wide results and limits: Tumor memory CD4+ T cell TCR gene usage was found to cluster with blood and lymph node memory CD4+ cells and with lymph node naive CD4+ cells. Tumor Treg TCRs overlapped most with tumor naive CD4+ cells.

The chain uses TRBV28 and TRBJ2-5, with D perhaps matching TRBD2 (5 bases). Source material: memory CD4+ T cells sorted from a lymph node. This sample's subset: memory CD4+ T cells, CD4+CD45RO+CD25-. This clonotype was sampled from a female donor with breast cancer. The CDR3 nucleotides read TGTGCCAGCAGCCGGGGCCAAGAGACCCAGTACTTC. It translates to CASSRGQETQYF.